These 10 T cell receptor beta chains share one sample of origin, sequenced in a study of blood T cell repertoires in COVID-19. Clones were read by immunoSEQ multiplex PCR, and TCRdb kept only the in-frame ones, dropping some. The sample comprises fewer than 250,000 clones, roughly 94% of which are singletons, and around 1.2% rests with the top ten. The sequenced sample consisted of peripheral blood. These receptors came from a man under 40 with acute or convalescent COVID-19.

The CDR3 DNA reads as TGTGCCAGCAGCCCCAATAGCAGGAGGAGCAATCAGCCCCAGCATTTT. Amino acids: CASSPNSRRSNQPQHF. V is TRBV7-2 and J is TRBJ1-5; D unclear. Trimming shortened V by 5 bases and J by 1 base, and 15 bases separated the two germline ends. The CDR3 contains 16 residues. Germline V CDR1 and CDR2: SGHTA, FQGNSA.

This chain uses TRBV6-1 with TRBJ1-5, with a possible D match to TRBD1 (5 bases). V was clipped by 1 base and J by 0 bases, with 7 bases between them. The CDR3 totals 15 residues. CDR1 and CDR2 from the germline V gene are MNHNS and SASEGT. The CDR3 spells CASSEEGISNQPQHF. CDR3 nucleotides: TGTGCCAGCAGTGAAGAGGGGATTAGCAATCAGCCCCAGCATTTT.

The J gene is TRBJ1-4, the V gene TRBV5-6, with a weak D call TRBD1 (6 bases). CDR3 length equals 14 residues. V was pared by 3 bases and J by 5 bases, with 11 bases between. CDR1 is SGHDT and CDR2 is YYEEEE in the germline V gene. The CDR3 sequence is CASSSGTPNEKLFF. CDR3 sequence (DNA): TGTGCCAGCAGCTCCGGGACACCCAATGAAAAACTGTTTTTT.

The chain has TRBV19 and TRBJ2-1, with 11 bases fitting TRBD2. V lost 5 bases to trimming and J lost 0 bases; unmatched junction nucleotides: 12. The CDR3 is 19 amino acids. CDR1 is LNHDA, CDR2 SQIVND, per germline (reference sequence). The CDR3 loop reads CASSSRLAGTSSSYNEQFF. CDR3 DNA: TGTGCCAGTAGTTCTCGACTAGCGGGGACCTCCTCCTCCTACAATGAGCAGTTCTTC.

This clone was seen a single time. The chain links TRBV19 to TRBJ2-2; 7 nucleotides line up with TRBD2. This CDR3 has 14 amino acids. With V trimmed by 5 bases and J by 4 bases, 4 bases remained unmatched. Per the germline V gene, CDR1 is LNHDA and CDR2 is SQIVND (reference sequence). As DNA, the CDR3 is TGTGCCAGTAGTCGGAGGGAGGGCACCGGGGAGCTGTTTTTT. As protein: CASSRREGTGELFF.

The chain combines TRBV5-1 with TRBJ2-1; 11 bases map to TRBD1. The J segment lost 7 bases and the V segment lost 5 bases, leaving 5 bases of the junction unmatched. The CDR3 covers 14 residues. Germline V lookup: CDR1 SGHRS, CDR2 YFSETQ. The CDR3 region is CASSKGQGANEQFF. The CDR3 DNA is TGCGCCAGCAGTAAAGGACAGGGGGCGAATGAGCAGTTCTTC.

The genes are TRBV28 and TRBJ2-7; TRBD2 aligns across 10 bases. The CDR3 length is 15 residues. V was pared by 6 bases and J by 3 bases, with 8 bases of the junction left unmatched. Germline CDR1 MDHEN, CDR2 SYDVKM. CDR3 nucleotides: TGTGCCAGCAGACCTACTAGCGGGGATTTCTACGAGCAGTACTTC. Its protein is CASRPTSGDFYEQYF.

V usage is TRBV19 and J usage is TRBJ2-5; a weak D match, TRBD2 (6 bases). The CDR3 sequence is 16 residues long. The V and J ends lost 3 bases and 3 bases respectively, with 17 bases between them. Germline V gene sequence: CDR1 LNHDA, CDR2 SQIVND (reference sequence). The CDR3 DNA is TGTGCCAGTAGTATCCAATTCGGACTAAGGAAAGAGACCCAGTACTTC. Its protein is CASSIQFGLRKETQYF.

This chain connects TRBV6-5 to TRBJ2-7, with TRBD1 matching 7 bases. Trimming at V came to 5 bases and at J to 7 bases, leaving 14 bases not matched to a gene. The length of the CDR3 is 15 residues. CDR1 is MNHEY, CDR2 SVGAGI, per germline. Here the CDR3 reads CASSIRRQGNGEQYF. CDR3 coding DNA: TGTGCCAGCAGTATCCGGCGACAGGGTAATGGGGAGCAGTACTTC.

CDR3 nucleotides: TGTGCCAGCCACCGGACTAGCGTAATCCAAGAGACCCAGTACTTC. Amino acids: CASHRTSVIQETQYF. The chain combines TRBV2 with TRBJ2-5; 9 bases match TRBD2. V was clipped by 8 bases and J by 1 base; unmatched bases: 8. Germline V gene lookup returns CDR1 SNHLY and CDR2 FYNNEI. The CDR3 length is 15 residues.